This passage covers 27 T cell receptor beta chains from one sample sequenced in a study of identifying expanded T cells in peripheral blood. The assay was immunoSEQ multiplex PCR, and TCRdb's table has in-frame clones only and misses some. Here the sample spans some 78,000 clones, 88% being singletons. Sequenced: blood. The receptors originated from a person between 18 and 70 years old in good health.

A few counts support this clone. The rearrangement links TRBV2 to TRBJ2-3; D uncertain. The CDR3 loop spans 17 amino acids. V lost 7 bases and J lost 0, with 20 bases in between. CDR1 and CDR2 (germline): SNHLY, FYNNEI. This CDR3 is CASTLPPGRVSTDTQYF. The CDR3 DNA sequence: TGTGCCAGCACCCTACCACCCGGCCGGGTTAGCACAGATACGCAGTATTTT.

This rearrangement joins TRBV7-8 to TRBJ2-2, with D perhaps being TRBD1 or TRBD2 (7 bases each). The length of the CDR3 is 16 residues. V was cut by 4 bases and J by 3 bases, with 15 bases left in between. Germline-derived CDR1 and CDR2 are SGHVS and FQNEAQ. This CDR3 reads CASSSSQGGDTGELFF. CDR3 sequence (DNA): TGTGCCAGCAGCTCCTCCCAGGGGGGGGACACCGGGGAGCTGTTTTTT.

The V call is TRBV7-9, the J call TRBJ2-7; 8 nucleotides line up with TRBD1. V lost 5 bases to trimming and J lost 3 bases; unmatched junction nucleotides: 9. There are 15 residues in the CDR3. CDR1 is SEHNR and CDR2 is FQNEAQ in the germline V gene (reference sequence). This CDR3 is CASSPATGVFYEQYF. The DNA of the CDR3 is TGTGCCAGCAGCCCAGCGACAGGGGTCTTCTACGAGCAGTACTTC.

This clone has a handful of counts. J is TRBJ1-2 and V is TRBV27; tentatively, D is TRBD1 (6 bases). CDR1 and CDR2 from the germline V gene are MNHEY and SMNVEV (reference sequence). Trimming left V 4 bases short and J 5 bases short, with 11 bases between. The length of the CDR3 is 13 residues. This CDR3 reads CASSWGAGYGYTF. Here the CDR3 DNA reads TGTGCCAGCAGTTGGGGGGCAGGGTATGGCTACACCTTC.

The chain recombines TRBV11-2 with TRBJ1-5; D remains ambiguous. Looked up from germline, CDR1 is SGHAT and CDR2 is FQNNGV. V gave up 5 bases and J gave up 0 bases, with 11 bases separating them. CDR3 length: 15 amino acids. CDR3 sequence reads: CASSQPTSSNQPQHF. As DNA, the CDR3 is TGTGCCAGCAGCCAACCTACTTCTAGCAATCAGCCCCAGCATTTT.

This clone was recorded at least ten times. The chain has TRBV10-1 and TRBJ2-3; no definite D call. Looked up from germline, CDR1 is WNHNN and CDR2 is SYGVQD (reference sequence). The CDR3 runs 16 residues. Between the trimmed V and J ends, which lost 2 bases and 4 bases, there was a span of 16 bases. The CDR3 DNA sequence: TGCGCCAGCAGTGAGCTGCCCAGCAGGTTCGCAGATACGCAGTATTTT. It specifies CASSELPSRFADTQYF.

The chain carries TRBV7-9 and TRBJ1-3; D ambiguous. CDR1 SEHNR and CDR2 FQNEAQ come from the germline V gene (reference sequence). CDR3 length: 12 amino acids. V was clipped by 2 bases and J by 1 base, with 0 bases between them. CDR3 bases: TGTGCCAGCAGCTTATCTGGAAACACCATATATTTT. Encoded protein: CASSLSGNTIYF.

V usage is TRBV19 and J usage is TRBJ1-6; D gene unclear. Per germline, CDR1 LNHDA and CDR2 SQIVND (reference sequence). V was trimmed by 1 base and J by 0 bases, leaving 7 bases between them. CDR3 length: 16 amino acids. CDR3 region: CASSIGFGSYNSPLHF. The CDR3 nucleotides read TGTGCCAGTAGTATAGGGTTCGGCTCCTATAATTCACCCCTCCACTTT.

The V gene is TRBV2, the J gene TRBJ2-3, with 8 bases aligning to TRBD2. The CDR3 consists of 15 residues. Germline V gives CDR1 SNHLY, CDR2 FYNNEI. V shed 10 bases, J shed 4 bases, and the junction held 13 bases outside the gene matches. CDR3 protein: CATTPGGHSADTQYF. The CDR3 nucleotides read TGTGCCACTACTCCGGGGGGGCATTCAGCAGATACGCAGTATTTT.

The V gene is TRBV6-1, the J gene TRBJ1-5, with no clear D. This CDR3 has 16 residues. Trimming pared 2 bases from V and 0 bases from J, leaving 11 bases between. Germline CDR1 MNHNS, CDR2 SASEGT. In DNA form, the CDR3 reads TGTGCCAGCAGTGAATTGGCGTACGATAGCAATCAGCCCCAGCATTTT. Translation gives CASSELAYDSNQPQHF.

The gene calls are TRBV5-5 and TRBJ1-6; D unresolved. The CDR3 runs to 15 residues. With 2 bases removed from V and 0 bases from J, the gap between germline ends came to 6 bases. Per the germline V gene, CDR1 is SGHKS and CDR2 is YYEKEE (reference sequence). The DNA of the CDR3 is TGTGCCAGCAGCTTAGCCAGCTCCTATAATTCACCCCTCCACTTT. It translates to CASSLASSYNSPLHF.

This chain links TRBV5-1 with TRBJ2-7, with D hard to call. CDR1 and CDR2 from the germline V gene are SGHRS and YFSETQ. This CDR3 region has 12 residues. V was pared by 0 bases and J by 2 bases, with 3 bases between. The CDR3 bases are TGCGCCAGCAGCTTGGACGCCTACGAGCAGTACTTC. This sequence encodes CASSLDAYEQYF.

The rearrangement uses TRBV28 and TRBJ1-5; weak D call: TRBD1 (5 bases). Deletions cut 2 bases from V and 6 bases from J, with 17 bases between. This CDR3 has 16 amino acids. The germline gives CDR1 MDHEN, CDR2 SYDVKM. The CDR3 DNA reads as TGTGCCAGCAGTTTAGTGTGGGGGGAAATGGGTCAGCCCCAGCATTTT. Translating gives CASSLVWGEMGQPQHF. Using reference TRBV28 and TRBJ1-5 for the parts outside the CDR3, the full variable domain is DVKVTQSSRYLVKRTGEKVFLECVQDMDHENMFWYRQDPGLGLRLIYFSYDVKMKEKGDIPEGYSVSREKKERFSLILESASTNQTSMYLCASSLVWGEMGQPQHFGDGTRLSIL.

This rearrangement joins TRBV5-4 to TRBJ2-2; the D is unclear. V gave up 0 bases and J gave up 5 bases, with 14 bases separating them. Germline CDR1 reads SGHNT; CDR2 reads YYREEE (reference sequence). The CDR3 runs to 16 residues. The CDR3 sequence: CASSLDGVTTTGELFF. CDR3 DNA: TGTGCCAGCAGCTTGGATGGGGTCACGACGACCGGGGAGCTGTTTTTT. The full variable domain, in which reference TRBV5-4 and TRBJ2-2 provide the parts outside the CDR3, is ETGVTQSPTHLIKTRGQQVTLRCSSQSGHNTVSWYQQALGQGPQFIFQYYREEENGRGNFPPRFSGLQFPNYSSELNVNALELDDSALYLCASSLDGVTTTGELFFGEGSRLTVL.

Here the CDR3 reads CASTLSGQGFYTF. CDR3 sequence (DNA): TGTGCCAGCACTCTTTCGGGGCAGGGCTTCTACACCTTC. The V gene is TRBV7-2, the J gene TRBJ1-2, with a tentative D call TRBD1 (5 bases). Trimming took off 7 bases at V and 10 bases at J, with 19 bases between the two ends. The V gene's germline CDR1 is SGHTA and CDR2 FQGNSA. The CDR3 has 13 amino acids.

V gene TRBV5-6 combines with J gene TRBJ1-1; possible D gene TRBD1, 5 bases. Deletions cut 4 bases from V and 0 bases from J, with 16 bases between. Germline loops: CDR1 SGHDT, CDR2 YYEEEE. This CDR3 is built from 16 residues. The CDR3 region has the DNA TGTGCCAGCAGCAGGGGCGGGTGGGGTCTGAACACTGAAGCTTTCTTT. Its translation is CASSRGGWGLNTEAFF.

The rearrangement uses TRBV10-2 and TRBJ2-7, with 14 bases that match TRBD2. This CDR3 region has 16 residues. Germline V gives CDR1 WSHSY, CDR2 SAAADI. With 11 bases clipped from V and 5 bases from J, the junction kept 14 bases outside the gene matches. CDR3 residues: CAVGTSGGPNGDEQYF. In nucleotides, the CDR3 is TGCGCCGTCGGGACTAGCGGGGGCCCCAACGGGGACGAGCAGTACTTC.

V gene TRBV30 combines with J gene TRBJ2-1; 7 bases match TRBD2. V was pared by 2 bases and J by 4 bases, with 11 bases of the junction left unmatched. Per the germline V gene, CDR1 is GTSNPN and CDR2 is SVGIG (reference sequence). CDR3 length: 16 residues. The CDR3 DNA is TGTGCCTGGAGTCTAGGCGCTGGACTAGTGTACAATGAGCAGTTCTTC. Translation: CAWSLGAGLVYNEQFF. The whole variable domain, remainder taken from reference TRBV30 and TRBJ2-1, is SQTIHQWPATLVQPVGSPLSLECTVEGTSNPNLYWYRQAAGRGLQLLFYSVGIGQISSEVPQNLSASRPQDRQFILSSKKLLLSDSGFYLCAWSLGAGLVYNEQFFGPGTRLTVL.

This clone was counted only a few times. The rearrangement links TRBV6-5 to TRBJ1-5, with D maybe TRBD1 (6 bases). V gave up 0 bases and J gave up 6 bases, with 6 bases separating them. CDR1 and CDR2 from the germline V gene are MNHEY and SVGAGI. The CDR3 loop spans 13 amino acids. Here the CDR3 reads CASSYSGAQPQHF. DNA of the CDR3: TGTGCCAGCAGTTACTCGGGGGCTCAGCCCCAGCATTTT.

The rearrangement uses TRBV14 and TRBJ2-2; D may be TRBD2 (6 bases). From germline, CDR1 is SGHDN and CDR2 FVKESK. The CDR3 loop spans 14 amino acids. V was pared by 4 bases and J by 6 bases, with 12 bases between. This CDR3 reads CASSPSGGPGELFF. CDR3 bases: TGTGCCAGCAGCCCGTCCGGAGGGCCCGGGGAGCTGTTTTTT. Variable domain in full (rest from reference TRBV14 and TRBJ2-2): EAGVTQFPSHSVIEKGQTVTLRCDPISGHDNLYWYRRVMGKEIKFLLHFVKESKQDESGMPNNRFLAERTGGTYSTLKVQPAELEDSGVYFCASSPSGGPGELFFGEGSRLTVL.

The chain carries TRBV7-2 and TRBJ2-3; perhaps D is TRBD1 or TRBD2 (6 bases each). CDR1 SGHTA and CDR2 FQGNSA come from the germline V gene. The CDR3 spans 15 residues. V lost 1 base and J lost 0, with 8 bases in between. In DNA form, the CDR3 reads TGTGCCAGCAGCTTAGGGGGGGCGAGCACAGATACGCAGTATTTT. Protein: CASSLGGASTDTQYF. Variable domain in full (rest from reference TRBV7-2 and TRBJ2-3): GAGVSQSPSNKVTEKGKDVELRCDPISGHTALYWYRQSLGQGLEFLIYFQGNSAPDKSGLPSDRFSAERTGGSVSTLTIQRTQQEDSAVYLCASSLGGASTDTQYFGPGTRLTVL.

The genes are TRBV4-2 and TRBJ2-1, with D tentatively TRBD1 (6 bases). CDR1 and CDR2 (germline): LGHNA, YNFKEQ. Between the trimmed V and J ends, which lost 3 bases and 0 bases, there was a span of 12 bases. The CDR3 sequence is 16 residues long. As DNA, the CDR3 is TGTGCCAGCAGCCATGGGGACATTAGCTCCTACAATGAGCAGTTCTTC. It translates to CASSHGDISSYNEQFF.

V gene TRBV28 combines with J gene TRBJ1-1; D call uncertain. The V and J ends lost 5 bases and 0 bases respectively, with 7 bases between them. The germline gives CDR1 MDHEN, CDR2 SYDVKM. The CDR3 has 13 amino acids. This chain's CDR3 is CASSPRLNTEAFF. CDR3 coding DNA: TGTGCCAGCAGTCCTAGACTGAACACTGAAGCTTTCTTT.

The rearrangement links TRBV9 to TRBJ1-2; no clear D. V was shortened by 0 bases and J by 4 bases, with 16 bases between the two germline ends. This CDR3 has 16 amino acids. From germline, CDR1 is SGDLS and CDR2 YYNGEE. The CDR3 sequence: CASSVGVSGVPYGYTF. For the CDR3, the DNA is TGTGCCAGCAGCGTAGGAGTTTCCGGAGTTCCCTATGGCTACACCTTC.

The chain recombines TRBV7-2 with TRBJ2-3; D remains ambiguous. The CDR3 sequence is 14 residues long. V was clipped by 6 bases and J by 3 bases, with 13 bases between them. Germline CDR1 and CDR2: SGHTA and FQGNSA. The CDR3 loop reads CASRVGLGTDTQYF. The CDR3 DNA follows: TGTGCCAGCAGAGTCGGCTTAGGGACAGATACGCAGTATTTT.

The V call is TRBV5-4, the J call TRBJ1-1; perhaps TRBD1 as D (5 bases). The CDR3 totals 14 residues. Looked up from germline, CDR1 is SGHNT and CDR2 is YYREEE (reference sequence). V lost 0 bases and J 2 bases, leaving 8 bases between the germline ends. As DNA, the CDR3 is TGTGCCAGCAGCTTGGGAGGGGCAAACACTGAAGCTTTCTTT. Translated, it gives CASSLGGANTEAFF.

The CDR3 DNA is TGTGCCAGCAGCTTAGCGAGACCAGTCCTCAAAGAGACCCAGTACTTC. It yields the protein CASSLARPVLKETQYF. V and J are TRBV7-8 and TRBJ2-5, with D unresolved. Germline V gives CDR1 SGHVS, CDR2 FQNEAQ. The germline V and J ends were trimmed by 0 bases and 3 bases, with 14 bases remaining between them. CDR3 length: 16 amino acids.